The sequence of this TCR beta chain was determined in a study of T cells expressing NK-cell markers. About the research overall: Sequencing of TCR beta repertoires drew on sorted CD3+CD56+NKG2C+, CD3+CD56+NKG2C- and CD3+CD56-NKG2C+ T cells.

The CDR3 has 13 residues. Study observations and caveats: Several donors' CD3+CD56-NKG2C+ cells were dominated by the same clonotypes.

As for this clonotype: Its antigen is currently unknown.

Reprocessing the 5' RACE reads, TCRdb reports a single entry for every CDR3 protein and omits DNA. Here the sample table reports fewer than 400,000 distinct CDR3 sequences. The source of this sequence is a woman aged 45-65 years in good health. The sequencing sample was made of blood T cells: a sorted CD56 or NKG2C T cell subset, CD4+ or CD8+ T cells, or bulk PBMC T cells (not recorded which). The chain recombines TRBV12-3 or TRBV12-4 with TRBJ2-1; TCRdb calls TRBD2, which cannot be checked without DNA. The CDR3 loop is CASTPGQRDEQFF.